These 5 T cell receptor beta chains came from one sample sequenced in a study of CD8 T cells in ankylosing spondylitis. One entry per CDR3 protein results from TCRdb running MiXCR on the 5' RACE reads. The table records about 240,000 distinct CDR3 sequences, roughly a tenth of them present only once. The sample comprised blood, either unsorted or a sorted T cell fraction (not recorded which). The receptors here all came from a male donor with ankylosing spondylitis or in good health (not recorded which).

The rearrangement links TRBV29-1 to TRBJ1-1; 8 bases are shared with TRBD1. Looked up from germline, CDR1 is SQVTM and CDR2 is ANQGSEA. J lost 5 bases, V lost 1 base, and 6 bases had no gene match. This CDR3 region has 14 residues. For the CDR3, the DNA is TGCAGCGTTGAAGCTCAGGGGGCGCGGACTGAAGCTTTCTTT. Amino acids: CSVEAQGARTEAFF.

This clonotype was observed many times. V and J are TRBV7-9 and TRBJ1-1; a weak D match, TRBD1 (5 bases). The V and J ends lost 7 bases and 5 bases respectively, with 20 bases between them. Germline CDR1 reads SEHNR; CDR2 reads FQNEAQ (reference sequence). This CDR3 has 15 residues. The CDR3 loop reads CASTDGGGGRTEAFF. The CDR3 nucleotides read TGTGCCAGCACCGATGGGGGAGGCGGGAGGACTGAAGCTTTCTTT. The full variable domain, in which reference TRBV7-9 and TRBJ1-1 provide the parts outside the CDR3, is DTGVSQNPRHKITKRGQNVTFRCDPISEHNRLYWYRQTLGQGPEFLTYFQNEAQLEKSRLLSDRFSAERPKGSFSTLEIQRTEQGDSAMYLCASTDGGGGRTEAFFGQGTRLTVV.

As concerns this clonotype: With a much larger clone just one base away, this may be a read error. The chain combines TRBV5-6 with TRBJ1-1, with TRBD1 matching over 7 bases. The CDR3 contains 15 residues. CDR1 is SGHDT, CDR2 YYEEEE, per germline. As DNA, the CDR3 is TGTGGCAGCAGCTTGGCGCAGGGGGGAGACACTGAAGCTTTCTTT. Translated: CGSSLAQGGDTEAFF.

This clonotype was detected only a few times. This chain links TRBV29-1 with TRBJ2-2; D not certain. Trimming stripped 7 bases from V and 3 bases from J, with 15 bases between. This CDR3 is built from 14 residues. Per the germline V gene, CDR1 is SQVTM and CDR2 is ANQGSEA. The DNA for the CDR3 is TGCAGCGCCTTGGAACCAAAGGACACCGGGGAGCTGTTTTTT. Encoded protein: CSALEPKDTGELFF.

This clonotype was counted only a few times. V and J are TRBV18 and TRBJ2-3, with D maybe TRBD2 (6 bases). Trimming left V 3 bases short and J 10 bases short, with 14 bases between. In germline, CDR1 is KGHSH, CDR2 LQKENI. This CDR3 has 13 amino acids. This chain's CDR3 is CASSPTEGGPQYF. CDR3 DNA sequence: TGTGCCAGCTCACCGACGGAGGGAGGACCGCAGTATTTT.